A selection of T cell receptor beta chains follows, all from one sample in a study of T cell repertoires in cytomegalovirus infection. One entry per CDR3 protein results from TCRdb running MiXCR on the reads. The sample includes 350,000 to 550,000 distinct CDR3 sequences, 25% to 40% seen only once; the top ten take roughly 15%. The specimen sequenced was PBMCs. The source is a human donor in good health (CMV status not recorded). Some clones in this sample may be carry-over from other donors' samples. CDR3s include the opening cysteine and the closing phenylalanine or tryptophan. The D gene is left open where the match is weak. Some rows have no size entry. The others give once, few or many, or a class for an expanded clone.

clone_size	d_call	v_call	j_call	cdr3_aa	cdr3_nt
few	-	TRBV4-1	TRBJ1-1	CASSQGTQTAEAFF	TGCGCCAGCAGCCAAGGGACCCAAACTGCTGAAGCTTTCTTT
-	TRBD2	TRBV5-4	TRBJ2-3	CASSGPGLAGGRSTDTQYF	TGTGCCAGCAGCGGCCCGGGACTAGCGGGGGGGCGAAGCACAGATACGCAGTATTTT
many	TRBD2	TRBV7-2	TRBJ2-3	CASSLGTSGADTQYF	TGTGCCAGCAGCTTAGGGACTAGCGGGGCTGATACGCAGTATTTT
many	TRBD1	TRBV6-1	TRBJ1-5	CASSEVPRGSNQPQHF	TGTGCCAGCAGTGAGGTCCCCAGGGGGAGCAATCAGCCCCAGCATTTT
-	-	TRBV5-6	TRBJ2-7	CASSFSGGGTEYF	TGTGCCAGCAGCTTTTCAGGGGGGGGGACAGAGTACTTC
-	TRBD1	TRBV5-1	TRBJ1-1	CASSLALLGGRGNTEAFF	TGCGCCAGCAGCTTGGCCCTCTTAGGGGGCAGGGGAAACACTGAAGCTTTCTTT
few	-	TRBV5-1	TRBJ1-2	CASSPTTDNYGYTF	TGCGCCAGCAGCCCAACGACAGATAACTATGGCTACACCTTC
many	-	TRBV7-2	TRBJ1-3	CASSLQGYSGNTIYF	TGTGCCAGCAGCTTACAGGGATACTCTGGAAACACCATATATTTT
once	-	TRBV5-4	TRBJ2-2	CASSSPGGAGVNTGELFF	TGTGCCAGCAGCTCCCCAGGGGGAGCGGGGGTCAACACCGGGGAGCTGTTTTTT
few	-	TRBV2	TRBJ1-4	CASSETKANEKLFF	TGTGCCAGCAGTGAAACCAAGGCTAATGAAAAACTGTTTTTT
many	-	TRBV7-2	TRBJ2-1	CASSLGPGENEQFF	TGTGCCAGCAGCTTAGGCCCAGGGGAAAATGAGCAGTTCTTC
few	-	TRBV19	TRBJ2-1	CASSTGPSRFNEQFF	TGTGCCAGTAGTACGGGACCTTCACGGTTCAATGAGCAGTTCTTC
many	-	TRBV7-2	TRBJ1-2	CASSSRGGGVQVWGYTF	TGTGCCAGCAGCTCCAGAGGTGGCGGGGTCCAGGTATGGGGCTACACCTTC
few	-	TRBV4-1	TRBJ1-5	CASSQVIPGQSRNQPQHF	TGCGCCAGCAGCCAAGTCATTCCCGGACAGTCCCGAAATCAGCCCCAGCATTTT
-	-	TRBV11-2	TRBJ1-2	CASSLERDYGYTF	TGTGCCAGCAGCTTAGAAAGGGATTATGGCTACACCTTC
few	-	TRBV12-3/TRBV12-4	TRBJ2-3	CASSLTPLPTDTQYF	TGTGCCAGCAGTCTAACCCCGCTACCAACAGATACGCAGTATTTT
many	-	TRBV7-2	TRBJ1-3	CASSLAHALESGNTIYF	TGTGCCAGCAGCTTAGCGCACGCCCTTGAAAGTGGAAACACCATATATTTT
-	TRBD1	TRBV7-9	TRBJ2-2	CASSSMTGRATGELFF	TGTGCCAGCAGCTCGATGACAGGGCGAGCCACCGGGGAGCTGTTTTTT
-	-	TRBV24-1	TRBJ2-5	CATSQYPEETQYF	TGTGCCACCAGCCAATATCCTGAAGAGACCCAGTACTTC
-	-	TRBV12-3/TRBV12-4	TRBJ2-7	CASSSTSQHGDKQYF	TGTGCCAGCAGTTCGACGTCACAACACGGAGACAAGCAGTACTTC
many	-	TRBV7-9	TRBJ2-7	CASSLGGAEQYF	TGTGCCAGCAGCTTGGGGGGGGCCGAGCAGTACTTC
-	TRBD2	TRBV7-6	TRBJ2-1	CASSLAKGVGLAVNEQFF	TGTGCCAGCAGCTTAGCCAAGGGGGTCGGACTAGCGGTAAATGAGCAGTTCTTC
-	-	TRBV27	TRBJ2-7	CASSLVRTDEQYF	TGTGCCAGCAGTTTAGTTAGAACCGACGAGCAGTACTTC
many	-	TRBV7-8	TRBJ1-5	CASSLALGVNQPQHF	TGTGCCAGCAGCTTAGCGCTAGGGGTGAATCAGCCCCAGCATTTT
many	-	TRBV7-2	TRBJ2-3	CASSRRTGGDTQYF	TGTGCCAGCAGCCGAAGAACTGGCGGAGATACGCAGTATTTT
-	TRBD1	TRBV9	TRBJ1-1	CASSYTTGGVYTEAFF	TGTGCCAGCAGCTACACGACAGGGGGCGTTTACACTGAAGCTTTCTTT
few	TRBD1	TRBV4-1	TRBJ2-1	CASSQLPGQEYNEQFF	TGCGCCAGCAGCCAACTCCCGGGACAGGAGTACAATGAGCAGTTCTTC
many	-	TRBV7-8	TRBJ2-1	CASSLILGSSYNEQFF	TGTGCCAGCAGCTTAATTTTAGGGAGCTCCTACAATGAGCAGTTCTTC
-	TRBD2	TRBV19	TRBJ2-5	CASSGTSGGPQETPYF	TGTGCCAGCTCCGGGACTAGCGGGGGCCCTCAAGAGACCCCGTACTTC
many	-	TRBV12-3/TRBV12-4	TRBJ2-5	CASSKQQGTQETQYF	TGTGCCAGCAGTAAACAACAGGGTACCCAAGAGACCCAGTACTTC
-	TRBD1	TRBV7-8	TRBJ2-5	CASSPPNPGQIHLETQYF	TGTGCCAGCAGCCCCCCCAACCCGGGACAGATTCATTTGGAGACCCAGTACTTC
-	TRBD1	TRBV9	TRBJ2-2	CASSSPDRGANTGELFF	TGTGCCAGCAGTTCCCCCGACAGGGGCGCGAACACCGGGGAGCTGTTTTTT
many	TRBD2	TRBV7-6	TRBJ2-1	CASSQGGEYNEQFF	TGTGCCAGCAGCCAGGGAGGGGAATACAATGAGCAGTTCTTC
-	-	TRBV28	TRBJ1-5	CASRNVIFRGPHQPQHF	TGTGCCAGCAGAAATGTTATATTTAGGGGCCCTCATCAGCCCCAGCATTTT
-	-	TRBV28	TRBJ2-7	CASSLRPGLYVPEQYF	TGTGCCAGCAGCTTAAGGCCGGGACTTTACGTACCTGAGCAGTACTTC
once	-	TRBV20-1	TRBJ2-7	CSGSGAPIYEQYF	TGCAGTGGTAGCGGAGCTCCCATCTACGAGCAGTACTTC
few	-	TRBV12-3/TRBV12-4	TRBJ2-3	CANGRATGVTDTQYF	TGTGCCAACGGCCGGGCTACGGGGGTCACAGATACGCAGTATTTT
-	TRBD1	TRBV6-6	TRBJ2-1	CSSRESGTGIEFF	TGTTCCAGCAGAGAATCCGGGACAGGGATCGAATTCTTC
-	-	TRBV5-5	TRBJ2-1	CASSLYPAPNEQFF	TGTGCCAGCAGCTTGTACCCCGCGCCGAATGAGCAGTTCTTC
few	-	TRBV27	TRBJ1-1	CASSSPRSGVREAFF	TGTGCCAGCAGTTCACCCCGGTCAGGGGTTCGTGAAGCTTTCTTT
-	-	TRBV7-9	TRBJ2-3	CSSSYSSFPDTQYF	TGTTCCAGCAGCTACTCAAGTTTCCCAGATACTCAGTATTTT